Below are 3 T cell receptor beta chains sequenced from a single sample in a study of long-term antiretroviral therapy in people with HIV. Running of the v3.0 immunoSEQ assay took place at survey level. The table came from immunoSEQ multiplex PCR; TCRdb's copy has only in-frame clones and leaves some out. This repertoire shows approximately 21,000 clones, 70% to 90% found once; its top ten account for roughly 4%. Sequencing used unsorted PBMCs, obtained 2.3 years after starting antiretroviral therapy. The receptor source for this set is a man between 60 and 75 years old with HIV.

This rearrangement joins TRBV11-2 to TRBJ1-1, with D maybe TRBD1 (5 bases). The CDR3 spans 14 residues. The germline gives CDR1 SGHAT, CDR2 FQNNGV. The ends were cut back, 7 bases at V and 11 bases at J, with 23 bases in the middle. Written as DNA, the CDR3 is TGTGCCAGCACCCCTACTCCCCAGTCGGGGCAGGCTTTCTTT. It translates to CASTPTPQSGQAFF.

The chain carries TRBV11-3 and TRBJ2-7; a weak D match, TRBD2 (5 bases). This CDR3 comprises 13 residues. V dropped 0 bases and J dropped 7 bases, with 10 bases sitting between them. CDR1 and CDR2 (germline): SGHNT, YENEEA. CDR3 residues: CASSLDVRAEQYF. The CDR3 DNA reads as TGTGCCAGCAGCTTAGATGTGAGGGCTGAGCAGTACTTC.

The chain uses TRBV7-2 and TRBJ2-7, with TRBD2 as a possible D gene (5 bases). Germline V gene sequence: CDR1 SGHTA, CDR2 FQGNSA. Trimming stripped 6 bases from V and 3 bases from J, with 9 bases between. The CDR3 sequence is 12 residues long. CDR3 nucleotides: TGTGCCAGCAGTAGGAGCGGCTACGAGCAGTACTTC. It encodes CASSRSGYEQYF.